The sequence of this T cell receptor beta chain was determined in a study of T cell clusters in autoimmune cytopenias. Study-level points and caveats: TRB repertoire shifts in secondary cytopenia and chronic lymphocytic leukemia mostly reflected lymphoma, not autoimmunity. Physiological T cell clusters of healthy donors were apparently absent in primary autoimmune cytopenia patients. Healthy donors had approximately 3.1-fold more exclusive TRB clusters than active autoimmune hepatitis patients.

One tube held mixed TRB-A and TRB-B primer pools for touch-down PCR. Reprocessing the multiplex PCR reads, TCRdb reports a single entry for every CDR3 protein and omits DNA. This sample contains some 7,000 distinct CDR3 sequences. Each sample's input was approximately 0.25 ug genomic DNA, 35,000 to 40,000 genome equivalents. This CDR3 is 16 amino acids long. The germline V gene encodes CDR1 SGHRS and CDR2 YFSETQ. Turning to this clonotype: Its antigen is as yet unknown.

V usage is TRBV5-1 and J usage is TRBJ2-3; absent DNA, TCRdb's TRBD2 call cannot be checked. The receptor was isolated from a human donor with an autoimmune cytopenia or autoimmune hepatitis (not recorded which). The sequencing input was peripheral blood. CDR3 sequence reads: CASSLAGLDGTDTQYF. The full variable domain, with the rest looked up from reference TRBV5-1 and TRBJ2-3, is KAGVTQTPRYLIKTRGQQVTLSCSPISGHRSVSWYQQTPGQGLQFLFEYFSETQRNKGNFPGRFSGRQFSNSRSEMNVSTLELGDSALYLCASSLAGLDGTDTQYFGPGTRLTVL.